This is a list of T cell receptor beta chains from one sample in a study of early T cells in non-severe SARS-CoV-2 infection. TCRdb fed the 5' RACE reads into MiXCR, producing one record per CDR3 protein. Of approximately 68,000 distinct CDR3 sequences listed, roughly a tenth are singletons. The input for sequencing was whole blood, taken at baseline. The source of these receptors is an adult who was a healthcare worker with PCR-confirmed SARS-CoV-2 infection or an uninfected control (not recorded which). Both conserved end residues are part of each CDR3. D genes are given only for firm matches. Part of the rows lack a size; the others show once, few, many or a class for expanded clones.

size	V	D	J	CDR3	DNA
few	TRBV12-3/TRBV12-4	-	TRBJ2-7	CASSPTGQPPYEQYF	TGTGCCAGCAGCCCCACCGGGCAACCCCCCTACGAGCAGTACTTC
-	TRBV5-1	TRBD1	TRBJ2-3	CASTRQGATTDTQYF	TGCGCCAGCACGAGACAGGGGGCGACGACAGATACGCAGTATTTT
many	TRBV7-9	-	TRBJ2-2	CASSSTANTGELFF	TGTGCCAGCAGCTCGACAGCGAACACCGGGGAGCTGTTTTTT
-	TRBV7-8	-	TRBJ2-6	CASSLLSYGANVLTF	TGTGCCAGCAGCCTATTATCATATGGGGCCAACGTCCTGACTTTC
few	TRBV10-3	-	TRBJ2-7	CAISEMGPKDWYEQYF	TGTGCCATCAGTGAGATGGGACCGAAGGACTGGTACGAGCAGTACTTC
-	TRBV7-9	-	TRBJ1-4	CASSWGDGEKLFF	TGTGCCAGCAGCTGGGGGGACGGAGAAAAACTGTTTTTT
few	TRBV6-2/TRBV6-3	TRBD2	TRBJ2-1	CASSYAASGVNEQFF	TGTGCCAGCAGTTACGCGGCTAGCGGGGTGAATGAGCAGTTCTTC
-	TRBV7-3	TRBD2	TRBJ2-1	CASSPGTSGLNEQFF	TGTGCCAGCAGCCCGGGGACTAGCGGCCTCAATGAGCAGTTCTTC
many	TRBV3-1	-	TRBJ2-3	CASSHSRDRRTALTQYF	TGTGCCAGCAGCCACTCACGGGACCGACGTACTGCGTTGACGCAGTATTTT
many	TRBV7-2	TRBD2	TRBJ2-3	CASSSSGGAGDTQYF	TGTGCCAGCAGCAGTAGCGGGGGGGCAGGAGATACGCAGTATTTT
-	TRBV7-9	-	TRBJ2-7	CASTSQSGAGEQYF	TGTGCCAGCACCTCCCAATCAGGGGCAGGGGAGCAGTACTTC
few	TRBV5-1	TRBD1	TRBJ1-2	CASSWGQENGYTF	TGCGCCAGCAGCTGGGGACAGGAGAATGGCTACACCTTC
many	TRBV6-2/TRBV6-3	-	TRBJ1-1	CASSLQGRNTEAFF	TGTGCCAGCAGCCTACAGGGCCGGAACACTGAAGCTTTCTTT
few	TRBV14	-	TRBJ2-5	CASSQGRETQYF	TGTGCCAGCAGCCAAGGGCGGGAGACCCAGTACTTC
-	TRBV6-2/TRBV6-3	-	TRBJ2-2	CASRGGGTGELFF	TGTGCCAGCAGGGGGGGTGGCACCGGGGAGCTGTTTTTT
few	TRBV20-1	-	TRBJ1-2	CSAIGGFGYGYTF	TGCAGTGCTATTGGGGGGTTTGGCTATGGCTACACCTTC
-	TRBV9	-	TRBJ2-1	CASSVRGLYNEQFF	TGTGCCAGCAGCGTACGAGGGCTCTACAATGAGCAGTTCTTC